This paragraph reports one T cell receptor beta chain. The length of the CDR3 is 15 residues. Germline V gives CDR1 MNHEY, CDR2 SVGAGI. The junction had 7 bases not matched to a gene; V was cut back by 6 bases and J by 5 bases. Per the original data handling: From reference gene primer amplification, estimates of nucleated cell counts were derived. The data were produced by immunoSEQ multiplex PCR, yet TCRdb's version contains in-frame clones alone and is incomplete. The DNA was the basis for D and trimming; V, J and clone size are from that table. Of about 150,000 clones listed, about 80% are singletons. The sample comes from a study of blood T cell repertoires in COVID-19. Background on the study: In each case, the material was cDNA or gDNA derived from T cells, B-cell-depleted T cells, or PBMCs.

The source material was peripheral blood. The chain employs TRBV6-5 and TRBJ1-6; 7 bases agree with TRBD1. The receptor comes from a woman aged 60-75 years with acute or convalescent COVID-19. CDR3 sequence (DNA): TGTGCCAGCAGCCCGGCCACAGGGGATAATTCACCCCTCCACTTT. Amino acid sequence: CASSPATGDNSPLHF.